A selection of T cell receptor beta chains follows, all from one sample in a study of T cell repertoires in cytomegalovirus infection. TCRdb re-derived calls from the reads in MiXCR, one entry per CDR3 protein. Among 150,000 or so distinct CDR3 sequences listed, 20% to 30% were seen once. What was sequenced was PBMCs. These receptor sequences come from a human donor in good health (CMV status not recorded). Some clones in this sample may be carry-over from other donors' samples. Each CDR3 is given with its conserved first and last residue. Fields, in order: V gene, clone size, CDR3 length, D gene, J gene, CDR3 protein, CDR3 DNA. D genes are given only for firm matches. Only part of the rows carry a size: once, few, many, or a class if the clone is expanded.

V: TRBV19; size: .; length: 12; D: .; J: TRBJ2-7; CDR3: CASSGQYLEQYF; DNA: TGTGCCAGTAGTGGGCAGTACTTGGAGCAGTACTTC
V: TRBV7-9; size: few; length: 15; D: .; J: TRBJ2-3; CDR3: CASSSATRNTDTQYF; DNA: TGTGCCAGCAGCTCAGCGACGCGGAACACAGATACGCAGTATTTT
V: TRBV7-9; size: few; length: 13; D: TRBD2; J: TRBJ2-5; CDR3: CASSSRTSRTQYF; DNA: TGTGCCAGCAGCTCCCGGACTAGCCGTACCCAGTACTTC
V: TRBV18; size: few; length: 14; D: .; J: TRBJ2-7; CDR3: CASSRAGTVYEQYF; DNA: TGTGCCAGCTCACGGGCAGGGACGGTATACGAGCAGTACTTC
V: TRBV4-1; size: few; length: 16; D: TRBD2; J: TRBJ2-6; CDR3: CASSQDWGGLVRVLTF; DNA: TGCGCCAGCAGCCAAGATTGGGGGGGACTAGTACGCGTCCTGACTTTC
V: TRBV11-3; size: .; length: 14; D: .; J: TRBJ2-1; CDR3: CASSLGPGYNEQFF; DNA: TGTGCCAGCAGCTTAGGCCCAGGCTACAATGAGCAGTTCTTC
V: TRBV20-1; size: .; length: 16; D: TRBD2; J: TRBJ2-3; CDR3: CSASDVTSGSTDTQYF; DNA: TGCAGTGCTAGTGATGTTACTAGCGGGAGCACAGATACGCAGTATTTT
V: TRBV7-2; size: few; length: 16; D: .; J: TRBJ2-7; CDR3: CASSSGEQLISYEQYF; DNA: TGTGCCAGCAGCTCTGGGGAACAGCTAATCTCCTACGAGCAGTACTTC
V: TRBV7-8; size: medium-sized; length: 14; D: .; J: TRBJ2-1; CDR3: CASSLFSGDNEQFF; DNA: TGTGCCAGCAGCTTATTCTCTGGGGACAATGAGCAGTTCTTC
V: TRBV4-2; size: .; length: 16; D: TRBD2; J: TRBJ2-5; CDR3: CASSHGLAGFGETQYF; DNA: TGTGCCAGCAGCCACGGACTAGCGGGGTTCGGGGAGACCCAGTACTTC
V: TRBV6-1; size: .; length: 14; D: .; J: TRBJ2-7; CDR3: CASSRDPQGYAQYF; DNA: TGTGCCAGCAGTCGCGATCCGCAGGGGTACGCGCAGTATTTC
V: TRBV2; size: .; length: 14; D: .; J: TRBJ2-7; CDR3: CASRGGQDLYEQYF; DNA: TGTGCCAGCAGGGGGGGGCAGGACCTCTACGAGCAGTACTTC
V: TRBV28; size: few; length: 13; D: TRBD2; J: TRBJ2-7; CDR3: CASSLGLGYEQYF; DNA: TGTGCCAGCAGTCTGGGACTAGGCTACGAGCAGTACTTC
V: TRBV6-2/TRBV6-3; size: .; length: 13; D: .; J: TRBJ1-4; CDR3: CASSSTGTEKLFF; DNA: TGTGCCAGCAGTTCGACCGGGACAGAAAAACTGTTTTTT
V: TRBV5-1; size: many; length: 15; D: .; J: TRBJ1-2; CDR3: CASSLDADGYYGYTF; DNA: TGCGCCAGCAGCTTGGATGCGGACGGCTACTATGGCTACACCTTC
V: TRBV19; size: .; length: 13; D: .; J: TRBJ2-2; CDR3: CASSTPGTGELFF; DNA: TGTGCCAGTAGTACCCCCGGGACCGGGGAGCTGTTTTTT
V: TRBV15; size: .; length: 15; D: .; J: TRBJ2-3; CDR3: CATSRGRTRTDTQYF; DNA: TGTGCCACCAGCAGAGGACGGACCCGCACAGATACGCAGTATTTT
V: TRBV2; size: .; length: 16; D: .; J: TRBJ1-5; CDR3: CASDQGPVQSNQPQHF; DNA: TGTGCCAGCGATCAGGGTCCTGTTCAAAGCAATCAGCCCCAGCATTTT
V: TRBV7-9; size: few; length: 15; D: TRBD2; J: TRBJ2-1; CDR3: CASSATSGGRNEQFF; DNA: TGTGCCAGCAGCGCGACTAGCGGGGGCCGGAATGAGCAGTTCTTC
V: TRBV4-1; size: .; length: 15; D: .; J: TRBJ2-5; CDR3: CASSQTGQRVETQYF; DNA: TGCGCCAGCAGCCAAACGGGACAGCGGGTGGAGACCCAGTACTTC
V: TRBV28; size: few; length: 17; D: .; J: TRBJ1-2; CDR3: CASSLYTKPFQNYGYTF; DNA: TGTGCCAGCAGTCTATACACTAAGCCTTTTCAAAACTATGGCTACACCTTC
V: TRBV7-9; size: many; length: 15; D: TRBD2; J: TRBJ2-1; CDR3: CASSSTSGRGNEQFF; DNA: TGTGCCAGCAGCTCCACTAGCGGGAGGGGTAATGAGCAGTTCTTC
V: TRBV6-8; size: .; length: 13; D: .; J: TRBJ1-1; CDR3: CASSYSPDGEAFF; DNA: TGTGCCAGCAGTTATTCTCCGGACGGTGAAGCTTTCTTT
V: TRBV28; size: few; length: 15; D: .; J: TRBJ1-1; CDR3: CASLRGDGLNTEAFF; DNA: TGTGCCAGCCTGAGAGGGGATGGGTTGAACACTGAAGCTTTCTTT
V: TRBV6-6; size: .; length: 11; D: .; J: TRBJ2-5; CDR3: CASSIQETQYF; DNA: TGTGCCAGCAGTATCCAAGAGACCCAGTACTTC
V: TRBV30; size: few; length: 16; D: .; J: TRBJ2-5; CDR3: CAWSVGNLGTQETQYF; DNA: TGTGCCTGGAGCGTCGGGAATTTAGGGACCCAAGAGACCCAGTACTTC
V: TRBV7-8; size: medium-sized; length: 15; D: .; J: TRBJ1-2; CDR3: CASSKRDGANYGYTF; DNA: TGTGCCAGCAGCAAGCGGGACGGTGCTAACTATGGCTACACCTTC
V: TRBV11-2; size: .; length: 18; D: TRBD1; J: TRBJ1-6; CDR3: CASSLYTRRTGEGSPRHF; DNA: TGTGCCAGCAGCTTATATACCCGACGGACAGGGGAGGGTTCACCCCGCCACTTT
V: TRBV12-3/TRBV12-4; size: many; length: 15; D: TRBD1; J: TRBJ2-1; CDR3: CASSATGGVTDEQFF; DNA: TGTGCCAGCAGTGCCACAGGGGGCGTTACTGATGAGCAGTTCTTC
V: TRBV9; size: many; length: 14; D: TRBD2; J: TRBJ2-3; CDR3: CASSGGGGGDTQYF; DNA: TGTGCCAGCAGCGGAGGTGGGGGGGGAGATACGCAGTATTTT